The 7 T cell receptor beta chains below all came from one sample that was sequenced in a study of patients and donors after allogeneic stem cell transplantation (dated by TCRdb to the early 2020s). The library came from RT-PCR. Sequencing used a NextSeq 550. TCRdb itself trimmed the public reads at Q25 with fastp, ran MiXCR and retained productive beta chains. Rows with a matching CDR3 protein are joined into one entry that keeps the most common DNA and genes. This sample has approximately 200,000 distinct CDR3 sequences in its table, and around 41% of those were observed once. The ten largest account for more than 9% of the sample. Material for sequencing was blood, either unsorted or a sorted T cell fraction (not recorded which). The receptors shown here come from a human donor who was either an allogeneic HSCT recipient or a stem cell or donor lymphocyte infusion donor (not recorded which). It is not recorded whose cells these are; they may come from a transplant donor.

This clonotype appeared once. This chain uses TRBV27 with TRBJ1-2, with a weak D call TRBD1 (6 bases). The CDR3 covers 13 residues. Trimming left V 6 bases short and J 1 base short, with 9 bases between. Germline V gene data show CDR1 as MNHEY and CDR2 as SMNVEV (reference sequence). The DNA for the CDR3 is TGTGCCAGCAGGGACAGCAATAACTATGGCTACACCTTC. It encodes CASRDSNNYGYTF.

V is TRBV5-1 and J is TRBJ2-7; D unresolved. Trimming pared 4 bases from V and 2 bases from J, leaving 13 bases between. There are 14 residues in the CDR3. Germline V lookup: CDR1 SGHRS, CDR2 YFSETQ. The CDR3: CASSRVTDPYEQYF. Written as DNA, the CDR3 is TGCGCCAGCAGCCGGGTAACAGACCCCTACGAGCAGTACTTC.

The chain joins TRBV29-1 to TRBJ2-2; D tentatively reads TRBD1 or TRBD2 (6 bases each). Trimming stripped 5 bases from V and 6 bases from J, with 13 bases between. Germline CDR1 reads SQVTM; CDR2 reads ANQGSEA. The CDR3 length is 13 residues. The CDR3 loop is CSVFWGAPGELFF. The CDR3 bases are TGCAGCGTTTTCTGGGGGGCGCCCGGGGAGCTGTTTTTT.

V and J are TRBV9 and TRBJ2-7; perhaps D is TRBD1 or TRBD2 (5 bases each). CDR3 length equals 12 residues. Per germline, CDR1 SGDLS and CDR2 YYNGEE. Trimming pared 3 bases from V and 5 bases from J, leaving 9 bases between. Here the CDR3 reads CASSGRDHEQYF. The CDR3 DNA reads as TGTGCCAGCAGCGGCCGGGACCACGAGCAGTACTTC.

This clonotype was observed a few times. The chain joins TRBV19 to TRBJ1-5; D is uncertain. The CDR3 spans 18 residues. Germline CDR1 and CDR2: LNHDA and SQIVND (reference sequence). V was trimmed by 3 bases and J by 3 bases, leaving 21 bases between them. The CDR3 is CASSIYGFRETYNQPQHF. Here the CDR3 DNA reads TGTGCCAGTAGTATCTATGGCTTCAGAGAAACTTACAATCAGCCCCAGCATTTT.

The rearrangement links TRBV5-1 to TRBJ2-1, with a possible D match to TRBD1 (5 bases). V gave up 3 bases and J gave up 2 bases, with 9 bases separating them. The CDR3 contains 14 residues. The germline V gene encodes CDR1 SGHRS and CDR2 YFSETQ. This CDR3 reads CASSSDTTYNEQFF. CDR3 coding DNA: TGCGCCAGCAGCTCGGACACTACCTACAATGAGCAGTTCTTC.

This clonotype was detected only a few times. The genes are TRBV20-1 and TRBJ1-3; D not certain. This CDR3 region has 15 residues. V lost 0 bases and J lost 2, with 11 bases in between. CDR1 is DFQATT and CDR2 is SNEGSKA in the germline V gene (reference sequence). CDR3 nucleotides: TGCAGTGCTAGAGATCGGGCGAGAACTGGAAACACCATATATTTT. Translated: CSARDRARTGNTIYF.